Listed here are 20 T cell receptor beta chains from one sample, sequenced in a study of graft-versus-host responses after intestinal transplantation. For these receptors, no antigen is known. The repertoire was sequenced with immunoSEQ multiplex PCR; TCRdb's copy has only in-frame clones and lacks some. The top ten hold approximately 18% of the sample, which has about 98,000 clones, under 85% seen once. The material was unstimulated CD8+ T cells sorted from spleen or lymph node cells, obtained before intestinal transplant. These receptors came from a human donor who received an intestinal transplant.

CDR3 nucleotides: TGCGCCAGCAGCTTGGGACAAACCACTACCTATGGCTACACCTTC. Amino acids: CASSLGQTTTYGYTF. This rearrangement joins TRBV5-1 to TRBJ1-2; D unresolved. Germline V gene data show CDR1 as SGHRS and CDR2 as YFSETQ. V was clipped by 0 bases and J by 4 bases, with 13 bases between them. The CDR3 contains 15 residues.

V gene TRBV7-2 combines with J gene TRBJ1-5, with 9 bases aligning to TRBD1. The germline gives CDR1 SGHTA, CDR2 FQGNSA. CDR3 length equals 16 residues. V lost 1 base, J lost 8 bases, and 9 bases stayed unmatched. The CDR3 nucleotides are TGTGCCAGCAGCTTAGAGGAGGGACAGGGTAGAGAGCCCCAGCATTTT. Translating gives CASSLEEGQGREPQHF. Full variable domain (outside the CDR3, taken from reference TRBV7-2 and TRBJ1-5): GAGVSQSPSNKVTEKGKDVELRCDPISGHTALYWYRQSLGQGLEFLIYFQGNSAPDKSGLPSDRFSAERTGGSVSTLTIQRTQQEDSAVYLCASSLEEGQGREPQHFGDGTRLSIL.

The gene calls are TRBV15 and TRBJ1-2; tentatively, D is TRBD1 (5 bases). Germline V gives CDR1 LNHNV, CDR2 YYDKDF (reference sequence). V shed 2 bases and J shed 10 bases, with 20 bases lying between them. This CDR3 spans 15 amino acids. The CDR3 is CATSRPGTEGVDYTF. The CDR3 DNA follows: TGTGCCACCAGCAGACCCGGGACGGAGGGAGTAGACTACACCTTC.

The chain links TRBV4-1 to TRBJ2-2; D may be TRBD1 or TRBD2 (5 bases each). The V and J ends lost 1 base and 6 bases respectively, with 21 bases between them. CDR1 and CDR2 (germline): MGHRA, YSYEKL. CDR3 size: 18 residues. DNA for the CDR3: TGCGCCAGCAGCCAAGTAGCGTTCCGACAGTTAAGCGCCGGGGAGCTGTTTTTT. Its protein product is CASSQVAFRQLSAGELFF.

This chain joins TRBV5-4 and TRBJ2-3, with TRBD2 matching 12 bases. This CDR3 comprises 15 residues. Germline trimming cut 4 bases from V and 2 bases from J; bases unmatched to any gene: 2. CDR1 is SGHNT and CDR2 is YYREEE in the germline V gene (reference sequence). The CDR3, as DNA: TGTGCCAGCAGCAGGACTAGCGGGGTCACAGATACGCAGTATTTT. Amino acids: CASSRTSGVTDTQYF.

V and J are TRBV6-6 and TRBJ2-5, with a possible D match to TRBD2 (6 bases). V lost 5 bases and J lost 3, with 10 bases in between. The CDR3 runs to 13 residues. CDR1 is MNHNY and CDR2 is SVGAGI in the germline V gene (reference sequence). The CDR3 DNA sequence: TGTGCCAGCAGTGGACCGGGGGAAGAGACCCAGTACTTC. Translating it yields CASSGPGEETQYF.

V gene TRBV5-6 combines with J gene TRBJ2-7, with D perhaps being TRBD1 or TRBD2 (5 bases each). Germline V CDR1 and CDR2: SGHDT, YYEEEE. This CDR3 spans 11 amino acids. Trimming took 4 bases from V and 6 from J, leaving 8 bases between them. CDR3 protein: CASSTGTEQYF. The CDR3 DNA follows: TGTGCCAGCAGCACTGGGACCGAGCAGTACTTC.

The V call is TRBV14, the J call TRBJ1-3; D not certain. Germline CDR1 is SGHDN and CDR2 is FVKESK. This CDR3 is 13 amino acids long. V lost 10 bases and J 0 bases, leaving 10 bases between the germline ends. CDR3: CATSPRSGNTIYF. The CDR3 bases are TGTGCCACCTCTCCGCGCTCTGGAAACACCATATATTTT.

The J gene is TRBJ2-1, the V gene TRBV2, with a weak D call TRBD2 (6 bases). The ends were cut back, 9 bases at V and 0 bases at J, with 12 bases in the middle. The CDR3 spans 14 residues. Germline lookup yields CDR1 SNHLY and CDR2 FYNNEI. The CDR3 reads CASGDLSSYNEQFF. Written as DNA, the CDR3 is TGTGCCAGTGGGGACTTGAGCTCCTACAATGAGCAGTTCTTC.

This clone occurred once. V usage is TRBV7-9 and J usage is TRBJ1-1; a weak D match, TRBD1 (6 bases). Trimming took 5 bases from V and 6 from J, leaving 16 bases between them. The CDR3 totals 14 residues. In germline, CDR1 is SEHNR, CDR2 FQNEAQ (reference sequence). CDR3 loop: CASSPASRTAEAFF. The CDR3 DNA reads TGTGCCAGCAGCCCAGCGTCTAGGACAGCTGAAGCTTTCTTT.

As DNA, the CDR3 is TGTGCCAGCAGTTACTCGGGGGGCGCGGGCAATGAGCAGTTCTTC. As protein: CASSYSGGAGNEQFF. This chain uses TRBV6-5 with TRBJ2-1; possibly TRBD1 or TRBD2 for D (6 bases each). V was pared by 0 bases and J by 6 bases, with 12 bases between. Per germline, CDR1 MNHEY and CDR2 SVGAGI. This CDR3 has 15 amino acids.

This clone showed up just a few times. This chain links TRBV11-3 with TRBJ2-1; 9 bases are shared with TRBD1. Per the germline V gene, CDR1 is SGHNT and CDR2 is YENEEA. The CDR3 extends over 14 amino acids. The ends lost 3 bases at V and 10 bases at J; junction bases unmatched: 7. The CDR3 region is CASSFPGQGMEQFF. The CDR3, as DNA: TGTGCCAGCAGCTTTCCGGGACAGGGTATGGAGCAGTTCTTC.

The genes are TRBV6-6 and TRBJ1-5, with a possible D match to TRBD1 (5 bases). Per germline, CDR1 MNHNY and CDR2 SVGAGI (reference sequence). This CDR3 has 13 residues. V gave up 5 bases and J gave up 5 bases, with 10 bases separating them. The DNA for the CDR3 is TGTGCCAGCAGTGTTACAGGTTATCAGCCCCAGCATTTT. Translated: CASSVTGYQPQHF.

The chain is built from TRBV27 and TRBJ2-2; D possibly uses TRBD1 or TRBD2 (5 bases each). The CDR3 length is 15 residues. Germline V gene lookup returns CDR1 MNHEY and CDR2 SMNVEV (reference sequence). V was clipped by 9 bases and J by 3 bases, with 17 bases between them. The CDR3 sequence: CASTLGASDTGELFF. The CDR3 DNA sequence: TGTGCCAGTACGCTCGGGGCTAGTGACACCGGGGAGCTGTTTTTT.

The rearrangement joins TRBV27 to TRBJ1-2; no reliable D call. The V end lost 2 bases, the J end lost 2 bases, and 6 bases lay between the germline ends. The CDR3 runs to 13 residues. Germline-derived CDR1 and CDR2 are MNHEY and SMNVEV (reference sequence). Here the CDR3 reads CASSLAGNYGYTF. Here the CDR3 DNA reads TGTGCCAGCAGTTTAGCCGGGAACTATGGCTACACCTTC.

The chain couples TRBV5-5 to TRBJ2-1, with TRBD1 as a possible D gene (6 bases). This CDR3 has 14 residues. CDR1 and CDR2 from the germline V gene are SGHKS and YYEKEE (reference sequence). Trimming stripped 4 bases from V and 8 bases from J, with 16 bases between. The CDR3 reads CASSGLWAGDEQFF. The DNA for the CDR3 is TGTGCCAGCAGCGGGCTGTGGGCAGGGGATGAGCAGTTCTTC.

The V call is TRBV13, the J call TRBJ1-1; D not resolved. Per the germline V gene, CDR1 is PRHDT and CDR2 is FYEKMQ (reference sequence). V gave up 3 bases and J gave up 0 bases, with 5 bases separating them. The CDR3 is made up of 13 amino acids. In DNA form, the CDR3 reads TGTGCCAGCAGCTTGTGGCTGAACACTGAAGCTTTCTTT. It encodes CASSLWLNTEAFF. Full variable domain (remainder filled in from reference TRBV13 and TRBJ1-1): AAGVIQSPRHLIKEKRETATLKCYPIPRHDTVYWYQQGPGQDPQFLISFYEKMQSDKGSIPDRFSAQQFSDYHSELNMSSLELGDSALYFCASSLWLNTEAFFGQGTRLTVV.

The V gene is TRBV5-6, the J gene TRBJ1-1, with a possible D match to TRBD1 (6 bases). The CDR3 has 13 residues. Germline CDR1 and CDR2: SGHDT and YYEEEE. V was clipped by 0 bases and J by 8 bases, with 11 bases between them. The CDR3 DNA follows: TGTGCCAGCAGCTTGGGGAGGACAGTAGAAGCTTTCTTT. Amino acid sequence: CASSLGRTVEAFF. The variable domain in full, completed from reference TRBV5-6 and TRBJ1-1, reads DAGVTQSPTHLIKTRGQQVTLRCSPKSGHDTVSWYQQALGQGPQFIFQYYEEEERQRGNFPDRFSGHQFPNYSSELNVNALLLGDSALYLCASSLGRTVEAFFGQGTRLTVV.

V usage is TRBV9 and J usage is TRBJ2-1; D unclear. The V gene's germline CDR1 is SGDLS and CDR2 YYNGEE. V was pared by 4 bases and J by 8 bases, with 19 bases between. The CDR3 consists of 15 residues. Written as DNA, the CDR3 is TGTGCCAGCAGCCCGTCCTCCCGCGGAGCCCATGAGCAGTTCTTC. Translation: CASSPSSRGAHEQFF.

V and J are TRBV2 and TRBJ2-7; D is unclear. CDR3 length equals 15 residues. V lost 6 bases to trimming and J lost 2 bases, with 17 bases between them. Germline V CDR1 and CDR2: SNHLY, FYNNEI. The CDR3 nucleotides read TGTGCCAGCAGCACAAGTGGGTTGTCGGCCTACGAGCAGTACTTC. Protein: CASSTSGLSAYEQYF.